Shown below are 30 T cell receptor beta chains from a single sample sequenced in a study of identical twins. Each CDR3 protein is one row after TCRdb ran MiXCR on the 5' RACE reads. The repertoire has some 500,000 distinct CDR3 sequences, around 15% of them found once; the top ten carry approximately 1%. This sample also appeared in a second study, on yellow fever vaccine responses in identical twins.

Sequencing was done on a sample of CD4+ T cells sorted from blood. These receptor sequences come from a woman under 30 in good health.

A remark on this clonotype: At one boundary the junction diverges from the germline segment, which might be a read error. This chain uses TRBV28 with TRBJ2-7; 8 bases match TRBD1. CDR1 is MDHEN, CDR2 SYDVKM, per germline. The CDR3 is 11 amino acids. The CDR3 DNA sequence: TGTGCCAGCAGTTGGAGACAGGGGTATGACTTC. Amino acids: CASSWRQGYDF. The variable domain in full, with the rest retrieved from reference TRBV28 and TRBJ2-7, is DVKVTQSSRYLVKRTGEKVFLECVQDMDHENMFWYRQDPGLGLRLIYFSYDVKMKEKGDIPEGYSVSREKKERFSLILESASTNQTSMYLCASSWRQGYDFGPGTRLTVT.

This clonotype was picked up many times. This chain joins TRBV29-1 and TRBJ2-1; 8 nucleotides line up with TRBD2. The CDR3 spans 15 residues. Germline CDR1 is SQVTM and CDR2 is ANQGSEA. J lost 12 bases, V lost 4 bases, and 17 bases had no gene match. Here the CDR3 reads CSVVLAGSDSRGQFF. The CDR3 DNA follows: TGCAGCGTTGTATTAGCGGGGTCCGATTCCCGGGGGCAGTTCTTC.

The table lists this clonotype with a few counts. CDR3 in amino acids: CASSQVAGGSTDTQYF. CDR3 bases: TGCGCCAGCAGCCAAGTAGCGGGAGGGTCCACAGATACGCAGTATTTT. The V and J genes are TRBV4-1 and TRBJ2-3; 11 nucleotides line up with TRBD2. The length of the CDR3 is 16 residues. Germline-derived CDR1 and CDR2 are MGHRA and YSYEKL. The V segment lost 1 base and the J segment 2 bases; nucleotides outside the gene matches: 2.

This clonotype was seen ten or more times. This chain links TRBV5-1 with TRBJ2-1; D is unresolved. Deletions cut 0 bases from V and 5 bases from J, with 9 bases between. CDR1 is SGHRS, CDR2 YFSETQ, per germline. The CDR3 runs to 14 residues. The CDR3 region has the DNA TGCGCCAGCAGCTTGGAGGCACGAAACAATGAGCAGTTCTTC. Translated: CASSLEARNNEQFF. Variable domain in full (rest from reference TRBV5-1 and TRBJ2-1): KAGVTQTPRYLIKTRGQQVTLSCSPISGHRSVSWYQQTPGQGLQFLFEYFSETQRNKGNFPGRFSGRQFSNSRSEMNVSTLELGDSALYLCASSLEARNNEQFFGPGTRLTVL.

This clonotype was counted between two and nine times. The rearrangement links TRBV20-1 to TRBJ2-1, with 10 bases lining up with TRBD2. Germline CDR1 DFQATT, CDR2 SNEGSKA (reference sequence). The ends lost 1 base at V and 1 base at J; junction bases unmatched: 4. This CDR3 has 16 amino acids. The CDR3 DNA is TGCAGTGCTAGAGTTGTTAGCGGGAGGTCCTACAATGAGCAGTTCTTC. As protein: CSARVVSGRSYNEQFF.

The chain recombines TRBV18 with TRBJ1-2; D gene ambiguous. The germline V and J ends were trimmed by 2 bases and 2 bases, with 12 bases remaining between them. The CDR3 contains 15 residues. CDR1 KGHSH and CDR2 LQKENI come from the germline V gene. Written as DNA, the CDR3 is TGTGCCAGCTCACCAGCTGGGGATGGGAACTATGGCTACACCTTC. Protein: CASSPAGDGNYGYTF.

This clonotype has more than one count but fewer than ten. The CDR3 sequence is CASSLRQGITEAFF. DNA of the CDR3: TGTGCCAGCAGCTTAAGACAGGGTATCACTGAAGCTTTCTTT. The chain recombines TRBV7-2 with TRBJ1-1, with 7 positions matching TRBD1. Germline V lookup: CDR1 SGHTA, CDR2 FQGNSA. The CDR3 is 14 residues long. Losses at the gene ends were 2 bases for V and 4 bases for J; bases not matched to a gene: 4.

This rearrangement joins TRBV6-2 or TRBV6-3 to TRBJ2-3, with 7 bases aligning to TRBD2. There are 17 residues in the CDR3. Trimming removed 0 bases from V and 6 bases from J; junction bases left unmatched: 12. From germline, CDR1 is MNHEY and CDR2 SVGEGT. CDR3 sequence (DNA): TGTGCCAGCAGTTACTCGACGTCCAGACTAGCAAGCGATACGCAGTATTTT. Its protein is CASSYSTSRLASDTQYF.

This clonotype was counted ten times or more. The V gene is TRBV11-2, the J gene TRBJ2-1; D possibly corresponds to TRBD2 (6 bases). The CDR3 contains 19 residues. CDR1 is SGHAT, CDR2 FQNNGV, per germline. Trimming shortened V by 5 bases and J by 6 bases, and 29 bases separated the two germline ends. Written as DNA, the CDR3 is TGTGCCAGCAGCCTCCGCTCGAGGCGGGAACCTATCCAGGGCAATGAGCAGTTCTTC. It codes for CASSLRSRREPIQGNEQFF. Full variable domain (remainder filled in from reference TRBV11-2 and TRBJ2-1): EAGVAQSPRYKIIEKRQSVAFWCNPISGHATLYWYQQILGQGPKLLIQFQNNGVVDDSQLPKDRFSAERLKGVDSTLKIQPAKLEDSAVYLCASSLRSRREPIQGNEQFFGPGTRLTVL.

This clonotype was counted only a few times. The chain is built from TRBV28 and TRBJ2-7; no clear D. This CDR3 region has 12 residues. The V and J ends lost 3 bases and 3 bases respectively, with 6 bases between them. Germline V gene lookup returns CDR1 MDHEN and CDR2 SYDVKM. CDR3 sequence (DNA): TGTGCCAGCAGTTTCGGGTTCTACGAGCAGTACTTC. It translates to CASSFGFYEQYF. The full variable domain, in which reference TRBV28 and TRBJ2-7 provide the parts outside the CDR3, is DVKVTQSSRYLVKRTGEKVFLECVQDMDHENMFWYRQDPGLGLRLIYFSYDVKMKEKGDIPEGYSVSREKKERFSLILESASTNQTSMYLCASSFGFYEQYFGPGTRLTVT.

The sample holds many counts of this clonotype. The chain employs TRBV29-1 and TRBJ1-2, with D unclear. V was pared by 4 bases and J by 4 bases, with 10 bases between. This CDR3 comprises 12 residues. Germline assignment: CDR1 SQVTM and CDR2 ANQGSEA. This chain's CDR3 is CSVGQPSYGYTF. The CDR3 DNA sequence: TGCAGCGTTGGTCAGCCCTCCTATGGCTACACCTTC.

This clonotype has ten or more counts. The rearrangement uses TRBV7-3 and TRBJ2-4; D may match TRBD1 or TRBD2 (7 bases each). Trimming shortened V by 4 bases and J by 8 bases, and 15 bases separated the two germline ends. The germline gives CDR1 SGHTA, CDR2 FQGTGA. This CDR3 has 14 amino acids. Written as DNA, the CDR3 is TGTGCCAGCAGCTCGGCAGGGGGGGCGGACATTCAGTACTTC. It specifies CASSSAGGADIQYF.

This clonotype came up a few times. The genes are TRBV30 and TRBJ2-1; 8 nucleotides match TRBD2. V shed 4 bases and J 2 bases; nucleotides not matched to a gene: 4. The CDR3 loop spans 14 amino acids. Germline V CDR1 and CDR2: GTSNPN, SVGIG (reference sequence). CDR3 residues: CAWKAAGAYNEQFF. As DNA, the CDR3 is TGTGCCTGGAAAGCAGCGGGGGCCTACAATGAGCAGTTCTTC.

The CDR3 DNA reads as TGCGCCAGTGCTGACGGCTTTAGCAATCAGCCCCAGCATTTT. As protein: CASADGFSNQPQHF. The chain couples TRBV10-2 to TRBJ1-5; D not resolved. V dropped 9 bases and J dropped 0 bases, with 12 bases sitting between them. Per germline, CDR1 WSHSY and CDR2 SAAADI. The CDR3 has 14 amino acids.

This clonotype was counted a few times. The chain combines TRBV5-4 with TRBJ1-6; tentatively, D is TRBD1 (6 bases). The CDR3 totals 15 residues. V lost 2 bases, J lost 5 bases, and 11 bases lay in between. Germline V gene data show CDR1 as SGHNT and CDR2 as YYREEE (reference sequence). Written as DNA, the CDR3 is TGTGCCAGCAGCTTACAGGGTGGGGATAATTCACCCCTCCACTTT. Its protein product is CASSLQGGDNSPLHF.

This clonotype has a handful of counts. V gene TRBV20-1 combines with J gene TRBJ2-7; D is perhaps TRBD2 (5 bases). The CDR3 sequence is 13 residues long. Germline lookup yields CDR1 DFQATT and CDR2 SNEGSKA (reference sequence). Trimming took off 6 bases at V and 0 bases at J, with 12 bases between the two ends. CDR3 bases: TGCAGTGCACTAGGACGGAGCTCCTACGAGCAGTACTTC. As protein: CSALGRSSYEQYF.

The rearrangement links TRBV30 to TRBJ2-5; D assignment may be TRBD1 or TRBD2 (6 bases each). The CDR3 runs to 12 residues. Per germline, CDR1 GTSNPN and CDR2 SVGIG (reference sequence). The CDR3 DNA reads TGTGCTTACCCGAGGGGGGTGGAGACCCAGTACTTC. Encoded protein: CAYPRGVETQYF.

Only a few counts were recorded for this clonotype. The chain recombines TRBV12-3 or TRBV12-4 with TRBJ1-2, with TRBD1 as a possible D gene (5 bases). V shed 3 bases and J shed 6 bases, with 11 bases lying between them. The CDR3 contains 13 residues. The CDR3 here is CASSFREGDGYTF. DNA of the CDR3: TGTGCCAGCAGTTTCAGGGAAGGCGATGGCTACACCTTC.

This clonotype turned up a few times. The chain combines TRBV20-1 with TRBJ1-1; D uncertain. The CDR3 contains 13 residues. Germline CDR1 is DFQATT and CDR2 is SNEGSKA (reference sequence). V lost 6 bases to trimming and J lost 4 bases, with 15 bases between them. CDR3 coding DNA: TGCAGTGCCCCAAGTCGGGGTCTCACTGAAGCTTTCTTT. Its protein product is CSAPSRGLTEAFF.

This clonotype appeared a few times. The genes are TRBV5-1 and TRBJ1-1; D is ambiguous. The V and J ends lost 2 bases and 1 base respectively, with 12 bases between them. Germline V gene sequence: CDR1 SGHRS, CDR2 YFSETQ. There are 15 residues in the CDR3. DNA for the CDR3: TGCGCCAGCAGCTTCCAGGCGGCGGGGAACACTGAAGCTTTCTTT. Its protein is CASSFQAAGNTEAFF.

The chain employs TRBV12-3 or TRBV12-4 and TRBJ2-5; D is undetermined. V was pared by 1 base and J by 8 bases, with 14 bases between. This CDR3 comprises 14 residues. CDR3 in amino acids: CASSLGPSAGTQYF. The CDR3 DNA reads TGTGCCAGCAGTTTAGGTCCAAGCGCAGGTACCCAGTACTTC.

The rearrangement joins TRBV3-1 to TRBJ2-3; TRBD2 aligns across 12 bases. Trimming took 4 bases from V and 4 from J; bases not matched to a gene: 9. From germline, CDR1 is LGHDT and CDR2 YNNKEL (reference sequence). The CDR3 totals 17 residues. CDR3 nucleotides: TGTGCCAGCAGCCTTGAACCGGGACTAGCGGGCGCAGATACGCAGTATTTT. As protein: CASSLEPGLAGADTQYF.

The chain links TRBV7-9 to TRBJ2-7, with D possibly matching TRBD1 (6 bases). Germline V gene lookup returns CDR1 SEHNR and CDR2 FQNEAQ (reference sequence). This CDR3 is 14 amino acids long. Trimming left V 5 bases short and J 2 bases short, with 13 bases between. The CDR3 region has the DNA TGTGCCAGCAGCCTCACACAGGGAACCTACGAGCAGTACTTC. Translation gives CASSLTQGTYEQYF.

This clonotype was found a few times. The chain employs TRBV14 and TRBJ2-1; D is unresolved. V lost 9 bases to trimming and J lost 0 bases, with 12 bases between them. The CDR3 is 14 residues long. Germline-derived CDR1 and CDR2 are SGHDN and FVKESK. The CDR3 is CASAWMSSYNEQFF. The CDR3 DNA reads as TGTGCCAGTGCCTGGATGTCCTCCTACAATGAGCAGTTCTTC.

This clonotype was seen a few times. The chain joins TRBV20-1 to TRBJ2-7; 7 nucleotides match TRBD2. This CDR3 is 13 amino acids long. The V gene end was trimmed by 2 bases and the J gene end by 5 bases; junction bases not matched to a gene: 6. Germline values: CDR1 DFQATT, CDR2 SNEGSKA (reference sequence). The CDR3: CSARLGGIHEQYF. In DNA form, the CDR3 reads TGCAGTGCTAGATTGGGAGGGATCCACGAGCAGTACTTC.

This clonotype has more than one count but fewer than ten. The chain employs TRBV7-9 and TRBJ1-1; D not resolved. This CDR3 has 11 residues. Looked up from germline, CDR1 is SEHNR and CDR2 is FQNEAQ (reference sequence). V lost 1 base to trimming and J lost 7 bases, with 4 bases between them. The CDR3 nucleotides are TGTGCCAGCAGCTTAGGTCTTGAAGCTTTCTTT. Translating it yields CASSLGLEAFF. Together with reference TRBV7-9 and TRBJ1-1, the CDR3 gives the full variable domain: DTGVSQNPRHKITKRGQNVTFRCDPISEHNRLYWYRQTLGQGPEFLTYFQNEAQLEKSRLLSDRFSAERPKGSFSTLEIQRTEQGDSAMYLCASSLGLEAFFGQGTRLTVV.

This clonotype occurred a few times. This rearrangement joins TRBV28 to TRBJ1-6; 7 bases are shared with TRBD1. The CDR3 has 14 amino acids. Germline lookup yields CDR1 MDHEN and CDR2 SYDVKM. V lost 6 bases to trimming and J lost 9 bases; unmatched junction nucleotides: 8. The CDR3 protein is CASRAGQSGSPLHF. Written as DNA, the CDR3 is TGTGCCAGCAGGGCGGGACAGTCCGGTTCACCCCTCCACTTT.

V and J are TRBV2 and TRBJ2-7; 9 bases map to TRBD1. CDR3 length: 14 amino acids. Trimming took 11 bases from V and 1 from J; bases not matched to a gene: 9. Per the germline V gene, CDR1 is SNHLY and CDR2 is FYNNEI. CDR3 nucleotides: TGTGCCGTCGGCCGGGACAGGGATTCCTACGAGCAGTACTTC. It is translated as CAVGRDRDSYEQYF.

The V call is TRBV4-2, the J call TRBJ2-2, with TRBD1 matching 9 bases. V lost 5 bases and J lost 2; bases outside the gene matches: 3. The length of the CDR3 is 15 residues. Germline V gene lookup returns CDR1 LGHNA and CDR2 YNFKEQ. The CDR3 here is CASSTGQGNTGELFF. Here the CDR3 DNA reads TGTGCCAGCAGCACGGGACAGGGTAACACCGGGGAGCTGTTTTTT.

This clonotype was counted a few times. The chain combines TRBV18 with TRBJ2-3, with D unresolved. Germline V gene lookup returns CDR1 KGHSH and CDR2 LQKENI. Trimming cost V 2 bases and J 2 bases, with 8 bases left between them. The CDR3 runs 14 residues. CDR3 residues: CASSPKVDTDTQYF. The CDR3 DNA follows: TGTGCCAGCTCACCAAAAGTGGACACAGATACGCAGTATTTT.